The rows below give T cell receptor beta chains drawn from one sample of a study of T-cell reconstitution after alpha-beta-depleted transplantation in children. TCRdb re-derived calls from the PCR reads in MiXCR, one entry per CDR3 protein. The sample contains around 670,000 distinct CDR3 sequences, 13% of which appear only once. The sequencing used PBMCs, collected before TCRalphabeta/CD19-depleted stem cell transplant. These receptors came from a girl aged 2-10 years with congenital amegakaryocytic thrombocytopenia, due to receive a stem cell transplant. The CDR3 runs from the conserved cysteine through the conserved F or W. D genes are given only for firm matches. Clone sizes are given selectively: once, few, many, or a class where the clone is expanded.

CDR3nt: TGTGCCAGCAGCCTATCACGGGCCCACTACAATGAGCAGTTCTTC
CDR3aa: CASSLSRAHYNEQFF
j_gene: TRBJ2-1
d_gene: NA
v_gene: TRBV7-3
abundance: NA

CDR3nt: TGTGCCAGCAGTGTCACAGGGCCCTATGGCTACACCTTC
CDR3aa: CASSVTGPYGYTF
j_gene: TRBJ1-2
d_gene: NA
v_gene: TRBV12-3/TRBV12-4
abundance: many

CDR3nt: TGCGCCAGCAGCTTGATTGGACAGGTGAACGAGCAGTACTTC
CDR3aa: CASSLIGQVNEQYF
j_gene: TRBJ2-7
d_gene: TRBD1
v_gene: TRBV5-1
abundance: NA

CDR3nt: TGTGCCAGCAGCTCGTGGACTAGCGGGAGTGGGAACGAGCAGTACTTC
CDR3aa: CASSSWTSGSGNEQYF
j_gene: TRBJ2-7
d_gene: TRBD2
v_gene: TRBV11-2
abundance: many

CDR3nt: TGTGCCACCAGCAGAGAGCAGGCATACGAGCAGTACTTC
CDR3aa: CATSREQAYEQYF
j_gene: TRBJ2-7
d_gene: NA
v_gene: TRBV15
abundance: many

CDR3nt: TGCAGCGTAGACAGGGGAACGCCCTACGAGCAGTACTTC
CDR3aa: CSVDRGTPYEQYF
j_gene: TRBJ2-7
d_gene: TRBD1
v_gene: TRBV29-1
abundance: NA

CDR3nt: TGTGCCAGTAGTATTTTCTATGCAACTAATGAAAAACTGTTTTTT
CDR3aa: CASSIFYATNEKLFF
j_gene: TRBJ1-4
d_gene: NA
v_gene: TRBV19
abundance: NA

CDR3nt: TGTGCCAGCAGCCCTTCCCCGGGACAGGGGGTGGAGACCCAGTACTTC
CDR3aa: CASSPSPGQGVETQYF
j_gene: TRBJ2-5
d_gene: TRBD1
v_gene: TRBV3-1
abundance: few

CDR3nt: TGTGCCAGCCGAATCTCGGGGCCAGACTCTGGAAACACCATATATTTT
CDR3aa: CASRISGPDSGNTIYF
j_gene: TRBJ1-3
d_gene: NA
v_gene: TRBV11-2
abundance: NA

CDR3nt: TGTGCCAGCAGTTTAGCGCGGCGTTCGGGCTACACCTTC
CDR3aa: CASSLARRSGYTF
j_gene: TRBJ1-2
d_gene: NA
v_gene: TRBV12-3/TRBV12-4
abundance: many

CDR3nt: TGCAGTGCTAGCCCCGGAGGGACTAGCACAGATACGCAGTATTTT
CDR3aa: CSASPGGTSTDTQYF
j_gene: TRBJ2-3
d_gene: NA
v_gene: TRBV20-1
abundance: many

CDR3nt: TGTGCCAGCAGCTTCCGGGGGGGGCCCATGAACACTGAAGCTTTCTTT
CDR3aa: CASSFRGGPMNTEAFF
j_gene: TRBJ1-1
d_gene: NA
v_gene: TRBV11-2
abundance: NA

CDR3nt: TGTGCCAGCAGTCTCGGGACAGGGGGTGAGCAGTACTTC
CDR3aa: CASSLGTGGEQYF
j_gene: TRBJ2-7
d_gene: TRBD1
v_gene: TRBV27
abundance: many

CDR3nt: TGCGCCAGCAGCTTGGTGGTGGGGGTCGTCGCCGGGGAGCTGTTTTTT
CDR3aa: CASSLVVGVVAGELFF
j_gene: TRBJ2-2
d_gene: NA
v_gene: TRBV5-1
abundance: NA

CDR3nt: TGTGCCTGGAGTGGGAGTGTTGGGGTCAATCAGCCCCAGCATTTT
CDR3aa: CAWSGSVGVNQPQHF
j_gene: TRBJ1-5
d_gene: NA
v_gene: TRBV30
abundance: NA

CDR3nt: TGCAGTGCTAGACCCTGGACTAGCGGGGGGAATGAGCAGTTCTTC
CDR3aa: CSARPWTSGGNEQFF
j_gene: TRBJ2-1
d_gene: TRBD2
v_gene: TRBV20-1
abundance: many

CDR3nt: TGCGCCAGCAGCCCCCCTCTAGATACCCATGAGCAGTTCTTC
CDR3aa: CASSPPLDTHEQFF
j_gene: TRBJ2-1
d_gene: NA
v_gene: TRBV5-1
abundance: few

CDR3nt: TGCGCCAGCAGCTTGGGACAGGGGATACTCTCTGGGGCCAACGTCCTGACTTTC
CDR3aa: CASSLGQGILSGANVLTF
j_gene: TRBJ2-6
d_gene: TRBD1
v_gene: TRBV5-1
abundance: few

CDR3nt: TGCAGTTGGGGGGACAGAAAGAACACTGAAGCTTTCTTT
CDR3aa: CSWGDRKNTEAFF
j_gene: TRBJ1-1
d_gene: TRBD1
v_gene: TRBV20-1
abundance: few

CDR3nt: TGCAGTGCTAAGGGCGGAAACAATGAGCAGTTCTTC
CDR3aa: CSAKGGNNEQFF
j_gene: TRBJ2-1
d_gene: NA
v_gene: TRBV20-1
abundance: NA

CDR3nt: TGCAGCGTTACAATGGCTAGCACAGATACGCAGTATTTT
CDR3aa: CSVTMASTDTQYF
j_gene: TRBJ2-3
d_gene: NA
v_gene: TRBV29-1
abundance: NA

CDR3nt: TGCAGTGCTAGAGATAGGCTAGCCTTCTACAATGAGCAGTTCTTC
CDR3aa: CSARDRLAFYNEQFF
j_gene: TRBJ2-1
d_gene: NA
v_gene: TRBV20-1
abundance: many

CDR3nt: TGTGCCAGCAGCTTAGGAGTCGCTGGGGCCAACGTCCTGACTTTC
CDR3aa: CASSLGVAGANVLTF
j_gene: TRBJ2-6
d_gene: NA
v_gene: TRBV7-6
abundance: few

CDR3nt: TGTGCCAGCAGTGACTTAGCGGGAGGCTCCTACGAGCAGTACTTC
CDR3aa: CASSDLAGGSYEQYF
j_gene: TRBJ2-7
d_gene: TRBD2
v_gene: TRBV2
abundance: many

CDR3nt: TGCAGTGCCGGACAGGGGGCGAACACCGGGGAGCTGTTTTTT
CDR3aa: CSAGQGANTGELFF
j_gene: TRBJ2-2
d_gene: TRBD1
v_gene: TRBV20-1
abundance: NA

CDR3nt: TGTGCCAGCAGCTCCGAACTAGCGGGAGGGCCAGAGACCCAGTACTTC
CDR3aa: CASSSELAGGPETQYF
j_gene: TRBJ2-5
d_gene: TRBD2
v_gene: TRBV7-9
abundance: NA

CDR3nt: TGTGCCATCATGGGAGGCGGGGCCGGGGACTACGAGCAGTACTTC
CDR3aa: CAIMGGGAGDYEQYF
j_gene: TRBJ2-7
d_gene: NA
v_gene: TRBV10-3
abundance: many

CDR3nt: TGCGCCAGCAGCTTGGAGGCGGTCCCCTACGAGCAGTACTTC
CDR3aa: CASSLEAVPYEQYF
j_gene: TRBJ2-7
d_gene: NA
v_gene: TRBV5-1
abundance: many

CDR3nt: TGTGCCAGCAGCTTCGAGACAGGGAGAAATATAGGCAATGAGCAGTTCTTC
CDR3aa: CASSFETGRNIGNEQFF
j_gene: TRBJ2-1
d_gene: TRBD1
v_gene: TRBV7-6
abundance: few